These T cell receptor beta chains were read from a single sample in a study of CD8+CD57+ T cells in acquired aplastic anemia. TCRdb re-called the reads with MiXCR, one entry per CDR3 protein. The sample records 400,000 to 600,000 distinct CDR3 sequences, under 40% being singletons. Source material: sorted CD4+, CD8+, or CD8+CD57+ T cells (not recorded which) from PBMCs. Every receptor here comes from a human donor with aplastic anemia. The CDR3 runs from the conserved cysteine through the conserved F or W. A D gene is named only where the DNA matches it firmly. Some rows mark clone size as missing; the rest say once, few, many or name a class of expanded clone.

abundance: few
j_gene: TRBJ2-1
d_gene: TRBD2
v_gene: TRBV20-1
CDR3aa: CSATWTSGYNEQFF
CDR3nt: TGCAGTGCTACCTGGACTAGCGGATACAATGAGCAGTTCTTC

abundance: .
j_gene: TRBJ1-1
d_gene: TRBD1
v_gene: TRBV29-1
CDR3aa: CSATGARGNTEAFF
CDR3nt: TGCAGCGCTACAGGGGCAAGAGGGAACACTGAAGCTTTCTTT

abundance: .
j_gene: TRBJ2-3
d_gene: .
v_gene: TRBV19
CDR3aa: CASTPDLGDTQYF
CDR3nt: TGTGCCAGTACCCCCGATTTGGGGGATACGCAGTATTTT

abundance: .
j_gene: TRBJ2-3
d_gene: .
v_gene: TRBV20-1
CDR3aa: CSARVGGYTDTQYF
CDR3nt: TGCAGTGCTCGTGTGGGGGGCTACACAGATACGCAGTATTTT

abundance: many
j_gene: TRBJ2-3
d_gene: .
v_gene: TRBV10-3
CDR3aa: CAIRLTASTDTQYF
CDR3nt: TGTGCCATCAGGTTGACAGCTAGCACAGATACGCAGTATTTT

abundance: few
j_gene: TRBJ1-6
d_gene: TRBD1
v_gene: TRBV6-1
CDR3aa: CASSPRQGDYYNSPLHF
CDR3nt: TGTGCCAGCAGTCCGCGACAGGGAGACTACTATAATTCACCCCTCCACTTT

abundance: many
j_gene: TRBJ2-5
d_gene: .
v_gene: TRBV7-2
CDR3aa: CASSSFGSGETQYF
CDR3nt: TGTGCCAGCAGCTCCTTTGGGTCTGGAGAGACCCAGTACTTC

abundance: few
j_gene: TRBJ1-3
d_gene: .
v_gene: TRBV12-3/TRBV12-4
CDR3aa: CASEGWSSGNTIYF
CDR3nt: TGTGCCAGCGAGGGCTGGAGCTCTGGAAACACCATATATTTT

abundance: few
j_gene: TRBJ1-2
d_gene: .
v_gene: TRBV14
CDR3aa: CASSHPGASNYGYTF
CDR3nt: TGTGCCAGCAGCCATCCTGGGGCATCTAACTATGGCTACACCTTC

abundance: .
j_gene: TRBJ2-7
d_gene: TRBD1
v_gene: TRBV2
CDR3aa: CASSLEGQGAYEQYF
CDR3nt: TGTGCCAGCAGCTTGGAGGGACAGGGGGCGTACGAGCAGTACTTC

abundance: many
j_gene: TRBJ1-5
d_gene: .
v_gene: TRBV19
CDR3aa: CASYDHSNQPQHF
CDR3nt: TGTGCCAGTTATGACCATAGCAATCAGCCCCAGCATTTT

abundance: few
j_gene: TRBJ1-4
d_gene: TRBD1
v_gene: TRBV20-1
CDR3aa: CSAPDRVRSNEKLFF
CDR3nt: TGCAGTGCCCCAGACAGGGTCAGGTCTAATGAAAAACTGTTTTTT

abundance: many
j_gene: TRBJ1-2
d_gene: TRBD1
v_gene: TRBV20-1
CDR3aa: CSALGQAYGYTF
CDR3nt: TGCAGTGCCCTCGGACAGGCCTATGGCTACACCTTC

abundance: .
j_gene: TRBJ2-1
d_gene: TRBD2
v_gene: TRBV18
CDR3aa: CASSPLGLAGGNEQFF
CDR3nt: TGTGCCAGCTCACCACTCGGGCTAGCGGGAGGGAATGAGCAGTTCTTC

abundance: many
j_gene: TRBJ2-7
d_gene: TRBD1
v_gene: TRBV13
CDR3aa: CASSLGTRGPYEQYF
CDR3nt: TGTGCCAGCAGCTTAGGTACAAGGGGGCCCTACGAGCAGTACTTC

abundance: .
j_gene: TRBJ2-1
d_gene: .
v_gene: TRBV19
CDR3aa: CASSIAGGRFYEQFF
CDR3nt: TGTGCCAGTAGTATCGCCGGGGGGCGCTTCTATGAGCAGTTCTTC

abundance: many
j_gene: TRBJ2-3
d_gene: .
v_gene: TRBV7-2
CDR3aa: CASGGDSVGTQYF
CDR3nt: TGTGCCAGCGGTGGGGATAGCGTGGGGACGCAGTATTTT

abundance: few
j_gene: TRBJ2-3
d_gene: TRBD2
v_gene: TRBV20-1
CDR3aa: CSAPPGLASTDTQYF
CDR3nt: TGCAGTGCGCCGCCGGGACTAGCGAGCACAGATACGCAGTATTTT

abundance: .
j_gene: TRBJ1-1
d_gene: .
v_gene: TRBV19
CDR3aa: CASSIPPGPLLNTEAFF
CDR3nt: TGTGCCAGTAGTATTCCCCCGGGACCACTCCTGAACACTGAAGCTTTCTTT

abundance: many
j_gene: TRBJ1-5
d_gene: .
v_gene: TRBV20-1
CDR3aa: CSARNRLSNQPQHF
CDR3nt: TGCAGTGCTAGGAACCGATTGAGCAATCAGCCCCAGCATTTT

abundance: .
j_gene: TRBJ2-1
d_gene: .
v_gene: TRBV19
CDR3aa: CAGSIRRQSLGSYNEQFF
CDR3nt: TGTGCCGGTAGTATAAGGCGACAGAGCTTAGGTTCCTACAATGAGCAGTTCTTC

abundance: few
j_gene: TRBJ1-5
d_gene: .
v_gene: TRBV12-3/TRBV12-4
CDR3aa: CASRKPGTNQPQHF
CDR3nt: TGTGCCAGCAGAAAGCCGGGCACTAATCAGCCCCAGCATTTT

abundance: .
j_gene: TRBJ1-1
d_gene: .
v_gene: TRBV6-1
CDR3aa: CASSLPGAHREAFF
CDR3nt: TGTGCCAGCTCCCTCCCAGGGGCCCACCGTGAAGCTTTCTTT

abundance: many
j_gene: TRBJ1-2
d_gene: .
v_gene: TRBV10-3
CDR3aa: CAAADPWTVDYGYTF
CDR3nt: TGTGCCGCCGCGGACCCATGGACAGTAGACTATGGCTACACCTTC

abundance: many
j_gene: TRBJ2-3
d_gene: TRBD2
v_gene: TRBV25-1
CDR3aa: CASSNSGADQDTQYF
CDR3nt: TGTGCCAGCAGTAATAGCGGGGCCGATCAGGATACGCAGTATTTT

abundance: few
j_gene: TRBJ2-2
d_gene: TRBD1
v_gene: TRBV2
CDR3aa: CASSLAGTGGELFF
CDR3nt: TGTGCCAGCAGTTTAGCTGGGACAGGCGGGGAGCTGTTTTTT

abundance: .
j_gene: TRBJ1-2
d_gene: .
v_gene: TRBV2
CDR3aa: CASSLTQGIGYTF
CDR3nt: TGTGCCAGCAGTTTAACACAGGGAATCGGCTACACCTTC

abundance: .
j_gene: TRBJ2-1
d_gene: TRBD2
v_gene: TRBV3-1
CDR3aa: CASSQDRGRGENNEQFF
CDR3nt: TGTGCCAGCAGCCAAGATCGGGGGAGGGGCGAAAACAATGAGCAGTTCTTC

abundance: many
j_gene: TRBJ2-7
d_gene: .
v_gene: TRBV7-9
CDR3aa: CASSLAGPYEQYF
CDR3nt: TGTGCCAGCAGCTTAGCCGGCCCTTACGAGCAGTACTTC

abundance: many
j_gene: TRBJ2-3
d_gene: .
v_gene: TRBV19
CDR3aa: CASGKRITDTQYF
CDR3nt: TGTGCCAGTGGTAAGCGGATCACAGATACGCAGTATTTT

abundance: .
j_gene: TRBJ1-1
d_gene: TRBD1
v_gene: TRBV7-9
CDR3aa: CASSRRDSWTEACF
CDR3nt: TGTGCCAGCAGCCGACGGGACAGTTGGACTGAAGCTTGCTTT

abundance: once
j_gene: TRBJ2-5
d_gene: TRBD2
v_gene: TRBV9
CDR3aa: CASSVGGSRETQCF
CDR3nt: TGTGCCAGCAGCGTAGGCGGGAGTCGCGAGACCCAGTGCTTC

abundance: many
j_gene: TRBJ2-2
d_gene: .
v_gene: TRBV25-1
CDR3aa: CASSEEGGWTGELFF
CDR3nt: TGTGCCAGCAGTGAAGAGGGCGGTTGGACCGGGGAGCTGTTTTTT

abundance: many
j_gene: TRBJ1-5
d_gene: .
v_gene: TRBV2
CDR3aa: CASSEAQGSNQPQHF
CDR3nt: TGTGCCAGCAGTGAAGCTCAGGGGAGCAATCAGCCCCAGCATTTT

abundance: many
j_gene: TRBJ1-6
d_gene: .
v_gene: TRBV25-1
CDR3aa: CASSERGNYNSPLHF
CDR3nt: TGTGCCAGCAGTGAAAGGGGAAACTATAATTCACCCCTCCACTTT

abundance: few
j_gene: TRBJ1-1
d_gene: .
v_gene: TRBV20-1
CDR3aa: CSARDRAENTEAFF
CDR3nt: TGCAGTGCTAGAGATCGCGCAGAGAACACTGAAGCTTTCTTT

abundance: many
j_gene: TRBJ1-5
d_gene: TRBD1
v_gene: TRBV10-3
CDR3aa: CAISSTGEIYSNQPQHF
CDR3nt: TGTGCCATCAGTTCGACAGGGGAAATTTATAGCAATCAGCCCCAGCATTTT

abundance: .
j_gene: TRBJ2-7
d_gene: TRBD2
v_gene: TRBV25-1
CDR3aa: CASSHPQLAGTSYEQYF
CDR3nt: TGTGCCAGCAGTCACCCCCAACTAGCGGGAACCTCCTACGAGCAGTACTTC

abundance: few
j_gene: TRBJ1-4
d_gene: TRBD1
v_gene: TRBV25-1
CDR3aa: CASRATGTGDEKLFF
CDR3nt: TGTGCCAGCAGAGCCACCGGGACAGGGGATGAAAAACTGTTTTTT

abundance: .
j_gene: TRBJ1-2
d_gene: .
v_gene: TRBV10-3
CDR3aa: CSTRGTDPANCGYTF
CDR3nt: TGCAGCACTAGAGGAACAGACCCTGCTAACTGTGGCTACACCTTC

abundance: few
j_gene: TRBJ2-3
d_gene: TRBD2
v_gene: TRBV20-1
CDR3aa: CSALAEVSTDTQYF
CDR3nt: TGCAGTGCTCTAGCGGAGGTTAGCACAGATACGCAGTATTTT

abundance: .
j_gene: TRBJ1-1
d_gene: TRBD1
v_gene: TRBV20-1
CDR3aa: CSAGGGTGRMNTEAFF
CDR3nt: TGCAGTGCTGGTGGTGGGACAGGTAGGATGAACACTGAAGCTTTCTTT

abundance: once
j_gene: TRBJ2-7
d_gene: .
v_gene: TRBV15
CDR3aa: CATSSGLPSYEQYF
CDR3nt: TGTGCCACCAGCAGCGGACTACCCTCCTACGAGCAGTACTTC

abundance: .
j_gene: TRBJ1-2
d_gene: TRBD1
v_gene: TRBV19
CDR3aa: CASSTTGYDYGYTF
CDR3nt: TGTGCCAGTAGTACGACAGGGTACGACTATGGCTACACCTTC

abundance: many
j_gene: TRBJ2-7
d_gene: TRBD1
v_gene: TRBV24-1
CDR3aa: CATSDPGQGGEQYF
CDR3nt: TGTGCCACCAGTGACCCCGGACAGGGTGGCGAGCAGTACTTC

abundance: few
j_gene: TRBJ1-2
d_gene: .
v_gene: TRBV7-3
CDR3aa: CASSFPLGGRYYGYTF
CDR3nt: TGTGCCAGCAGCTTTCCACTCGGGGGCAGGTACTATGGCTACACCTTC

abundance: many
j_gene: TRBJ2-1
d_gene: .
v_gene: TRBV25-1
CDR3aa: CASRALGAPYNEQFF
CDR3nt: TGTGCCAGCAGGGCTCTCGGGGCCCCCTACAATGAGCAGTTCTTC

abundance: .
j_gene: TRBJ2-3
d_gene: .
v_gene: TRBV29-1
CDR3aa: CTGGDTGTRYF
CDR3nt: TGCACCGGTGGGGACACAGGTACGCGGTATTTT

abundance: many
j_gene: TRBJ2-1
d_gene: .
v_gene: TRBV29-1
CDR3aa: CSVVISDGEQFF
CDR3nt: TGCAGCGTTGTCATCAGTGACGGTGAGCAGTTCTTC

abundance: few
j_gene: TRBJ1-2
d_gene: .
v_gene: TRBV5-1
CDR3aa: CASSFQRGDDGYTF
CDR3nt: TGCGCCAGCAGCTTCCAAAGAGGGGATGATGGCTACACCTTC

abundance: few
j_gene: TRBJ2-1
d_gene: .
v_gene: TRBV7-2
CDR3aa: CASSWERNEQFF
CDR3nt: TGTGCCAGCAGCTGGGAAAGGAATGAGCAGTTCTTC

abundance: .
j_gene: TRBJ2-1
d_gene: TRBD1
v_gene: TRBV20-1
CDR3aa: CSASQLGTGSYNEQFF
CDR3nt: TGCAGTGCTAGTCAATTAGGGACAGGGTCCTACAATGAGCAGTTCTTC

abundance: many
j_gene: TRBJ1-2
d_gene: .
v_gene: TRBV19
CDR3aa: CASSMSGGGGYTF
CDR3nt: TGTGCCAGTAGTATGTCGGGGGGCGGTGGCTACACCTTC